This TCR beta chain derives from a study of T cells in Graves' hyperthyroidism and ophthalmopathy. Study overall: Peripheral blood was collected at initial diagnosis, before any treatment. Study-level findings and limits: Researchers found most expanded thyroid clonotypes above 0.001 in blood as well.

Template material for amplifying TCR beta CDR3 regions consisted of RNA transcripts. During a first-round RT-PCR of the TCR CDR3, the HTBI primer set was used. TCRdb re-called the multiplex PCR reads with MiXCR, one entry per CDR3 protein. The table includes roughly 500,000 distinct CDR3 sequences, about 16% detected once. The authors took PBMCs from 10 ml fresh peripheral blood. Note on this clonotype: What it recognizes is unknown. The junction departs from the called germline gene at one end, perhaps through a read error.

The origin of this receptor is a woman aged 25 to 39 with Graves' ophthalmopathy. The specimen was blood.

This chain's CDR3 is CATSLGFIADNEQFF. CDR3 bases: TGTGCCACCAGCTTAGGTTTTATAGCGGACAATGAGCAGTTCTTC. This rearrangement joins TRBV7-6 to TRBJ2-1, with TRBD2 as a possible D gene (6 bases). CDR3 size: 15 residues. The germline CDR1 and CDR2 sequences are SGHVS and FNYEAQ.